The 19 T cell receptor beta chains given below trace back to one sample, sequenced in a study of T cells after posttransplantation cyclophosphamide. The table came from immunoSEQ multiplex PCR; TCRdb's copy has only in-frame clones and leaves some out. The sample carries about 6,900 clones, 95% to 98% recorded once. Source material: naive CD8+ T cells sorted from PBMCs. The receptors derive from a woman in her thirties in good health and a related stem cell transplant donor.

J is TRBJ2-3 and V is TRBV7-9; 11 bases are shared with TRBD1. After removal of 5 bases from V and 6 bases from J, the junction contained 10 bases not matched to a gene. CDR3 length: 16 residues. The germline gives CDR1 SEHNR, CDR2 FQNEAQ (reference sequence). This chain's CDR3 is CASSGQGASPPDTQYF. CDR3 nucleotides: TGTGCCAGCAGCGGACAGGGGGCCTCTCCGCCTGATACGCAGTATTTT.

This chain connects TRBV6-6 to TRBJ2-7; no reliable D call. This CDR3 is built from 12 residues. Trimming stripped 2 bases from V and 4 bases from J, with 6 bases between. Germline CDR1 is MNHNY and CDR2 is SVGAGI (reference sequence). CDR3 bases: TGTGCCAGCAGTTACCCCGAGTACGAGCAGTACTTC. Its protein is CASSYPEYEQYF.

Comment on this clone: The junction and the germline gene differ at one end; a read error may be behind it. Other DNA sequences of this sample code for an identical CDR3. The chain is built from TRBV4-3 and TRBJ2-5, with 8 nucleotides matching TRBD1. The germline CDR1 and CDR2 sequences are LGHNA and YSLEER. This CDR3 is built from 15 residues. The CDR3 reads CASSQDRQGQETQYF. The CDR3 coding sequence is TGCGCCAGCAGTCAAGACCGACAGGGGCAAGAGACCCAGTACTTC.

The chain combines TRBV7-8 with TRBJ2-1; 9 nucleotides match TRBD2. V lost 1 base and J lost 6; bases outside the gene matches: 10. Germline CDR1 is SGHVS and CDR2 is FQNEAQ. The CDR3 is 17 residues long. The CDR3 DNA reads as TGTGCCAGCAGCTTAGACTGGGGCGGGGGGGCCGTCAATGAGCAGTTCTTC. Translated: CASSLDWGGGAVNEQFF.

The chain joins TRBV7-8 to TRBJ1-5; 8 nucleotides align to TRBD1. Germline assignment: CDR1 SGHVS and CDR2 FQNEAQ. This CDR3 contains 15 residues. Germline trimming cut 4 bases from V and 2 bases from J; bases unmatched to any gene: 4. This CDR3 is CASSSDRGRNQPQHF. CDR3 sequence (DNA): TGTGCCAGCAGCTCCGACAGGGGTCGCAATCAGCCCCAGCATTTT.

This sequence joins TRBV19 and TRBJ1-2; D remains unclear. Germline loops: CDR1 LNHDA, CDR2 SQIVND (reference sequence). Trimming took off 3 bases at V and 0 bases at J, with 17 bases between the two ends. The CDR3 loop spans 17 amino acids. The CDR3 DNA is TGTGCCAGTAGTATCGACGGGGAAACTACCACTAACTATGGCTACACCTTC. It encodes CASSIDGETTTNYGYTF.

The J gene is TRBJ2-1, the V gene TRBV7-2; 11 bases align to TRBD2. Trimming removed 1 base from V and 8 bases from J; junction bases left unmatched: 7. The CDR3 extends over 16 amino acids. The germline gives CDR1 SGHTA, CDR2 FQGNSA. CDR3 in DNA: TGTGCCAGCAGCTTAGGCCCTAGCGGGGGGTGGGATGAGCAGTTCTTC. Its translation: CASSLGPSGGWDEQFF.

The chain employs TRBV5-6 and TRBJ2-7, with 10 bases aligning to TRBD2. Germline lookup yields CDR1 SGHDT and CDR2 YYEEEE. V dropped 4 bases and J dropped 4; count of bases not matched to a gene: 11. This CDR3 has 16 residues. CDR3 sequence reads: CASSPALAGAGYEQYF. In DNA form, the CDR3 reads TGTGCCAGCAGCCCCGCCCTAGCGGGGGCCGGGTACGAGCAGTACTTC. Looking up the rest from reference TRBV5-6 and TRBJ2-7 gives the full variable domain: DAGVTQSPTHLIKTRGQQVTLRCSPKSGHDTVSWYQQALGQGPQFIFQYYEEEERQRGNFPDRFSGHQFPNYSSELNVNALLLGDSALYLCASSPALAGAGYEQYFGPGTRLTVT.

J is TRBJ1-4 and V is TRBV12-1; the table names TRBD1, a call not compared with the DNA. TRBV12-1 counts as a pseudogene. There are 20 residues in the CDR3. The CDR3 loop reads CASREPLFDCWNRIPEKLFF. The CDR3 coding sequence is TGTGCCAGCAGAGAACCCCTTTTCGATTGCTGGAACAGAATCCCTGAAAAACTGTTTTTT.

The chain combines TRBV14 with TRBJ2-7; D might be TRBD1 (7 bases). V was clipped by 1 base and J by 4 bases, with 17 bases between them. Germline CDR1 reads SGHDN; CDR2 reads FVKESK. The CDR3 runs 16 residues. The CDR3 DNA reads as TGTGCCAGCAGCCAAGGCGCCTCGACAGGGAGGTACGAGCAGTACTTC. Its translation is CASSQGASTGRYEQYF. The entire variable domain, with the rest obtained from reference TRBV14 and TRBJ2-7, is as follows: EAGVTQFPSHSVIEKGQTVTLRCDPISGHDNLYWYRRVMGKEIKFLLHFVKESKQDESGMPNNRFLAERTGGTYSTLKVQPAELEDSGVYFCASSQGASTGRYEQYFGPGTRLTVT.

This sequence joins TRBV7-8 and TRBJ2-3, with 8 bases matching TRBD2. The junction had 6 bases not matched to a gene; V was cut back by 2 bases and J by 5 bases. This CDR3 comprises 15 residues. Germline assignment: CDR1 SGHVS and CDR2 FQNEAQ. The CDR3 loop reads CASSLRGGSKDTQYF. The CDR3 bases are TGTGCCAGCAGCTTACGGGGGGGATCAAAAGATACGCAGTATTTT.

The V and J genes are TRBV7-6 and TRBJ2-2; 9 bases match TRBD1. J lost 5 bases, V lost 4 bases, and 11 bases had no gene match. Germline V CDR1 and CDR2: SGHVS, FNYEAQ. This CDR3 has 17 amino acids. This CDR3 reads CASSSPGDRGTTGELFF. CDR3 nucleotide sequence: TGTGCCAGCAGCTCCCCCGGCGACAGGGGGACGACCGGGGAGCTGTTTTTT.

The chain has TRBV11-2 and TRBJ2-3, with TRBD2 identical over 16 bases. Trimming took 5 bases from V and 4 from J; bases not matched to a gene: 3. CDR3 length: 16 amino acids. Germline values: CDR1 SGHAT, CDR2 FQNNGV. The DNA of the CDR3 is TGTGCCAGCAGCCCGGGACTAGCGGGGGGGCCAGATACGCAGTATTTT. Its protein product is CASSPGLAGGPDTQYF.

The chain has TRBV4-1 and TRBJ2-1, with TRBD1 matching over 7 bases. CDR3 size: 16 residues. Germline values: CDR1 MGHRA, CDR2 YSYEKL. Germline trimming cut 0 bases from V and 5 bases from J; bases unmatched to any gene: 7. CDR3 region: CASSQDLPGGDNEQFF. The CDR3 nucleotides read TGCGCCAGCAGCCAAGATCTCCCAGGGGGAGACAATGAGCAGTTCTTC.

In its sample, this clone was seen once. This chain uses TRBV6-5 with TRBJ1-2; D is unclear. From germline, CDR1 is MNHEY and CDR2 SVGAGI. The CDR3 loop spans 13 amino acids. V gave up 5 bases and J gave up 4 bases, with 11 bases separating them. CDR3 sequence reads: CASSKYSGYGYTF. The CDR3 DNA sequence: TGTGCCAGCAGTAAATATAGCGGCTATGGCTACACCTTC.

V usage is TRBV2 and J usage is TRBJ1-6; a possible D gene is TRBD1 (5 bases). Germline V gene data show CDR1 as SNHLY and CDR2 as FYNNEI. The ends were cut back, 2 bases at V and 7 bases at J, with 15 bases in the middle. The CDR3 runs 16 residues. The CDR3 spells CASSESREVGNSPLHF. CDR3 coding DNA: TGTGCCAGCAGTGAATCCAGGGAGGTGGGGAATTCACCCCTCCACTTT.

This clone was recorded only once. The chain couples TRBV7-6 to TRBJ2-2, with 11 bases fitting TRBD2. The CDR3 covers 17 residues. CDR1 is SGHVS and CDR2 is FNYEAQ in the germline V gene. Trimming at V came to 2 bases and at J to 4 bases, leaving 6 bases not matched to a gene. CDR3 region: CASSLTLAGGLTGELFF. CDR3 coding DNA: TGTGCCAGCAGCTTAACCTTAGCGGGGGGGCTCACCGGGGAGCTGTTTTTT.

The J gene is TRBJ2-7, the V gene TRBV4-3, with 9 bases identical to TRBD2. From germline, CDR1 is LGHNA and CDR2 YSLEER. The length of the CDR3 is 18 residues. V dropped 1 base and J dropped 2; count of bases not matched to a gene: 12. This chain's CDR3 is CASSQVFLAGDSTYEQYF. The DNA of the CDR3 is TGCGCCAGCAGCCAAGTGTTTTTAGCGGGGGACTCCACCTACGAGCAGTACTTC.

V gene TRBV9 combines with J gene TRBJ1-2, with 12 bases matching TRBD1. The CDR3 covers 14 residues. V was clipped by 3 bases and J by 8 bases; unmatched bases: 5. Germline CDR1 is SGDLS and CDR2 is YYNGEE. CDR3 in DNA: TGTGCCAGCAGCGCTGGGACAGGGGGCGACGGCTACACCTTC. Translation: CASSAGTGGDGYTF. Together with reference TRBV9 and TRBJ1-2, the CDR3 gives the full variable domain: DSGVTQTPKHLITATGQRVTLRCSPRSGDLSVYWYQQSLDQGLQFLIQYYNGEERAKGNILERFSAQQFPDLHSELNLSSLELGDSALYFCASSAGTGGDGYTFGSGTRLTVV.